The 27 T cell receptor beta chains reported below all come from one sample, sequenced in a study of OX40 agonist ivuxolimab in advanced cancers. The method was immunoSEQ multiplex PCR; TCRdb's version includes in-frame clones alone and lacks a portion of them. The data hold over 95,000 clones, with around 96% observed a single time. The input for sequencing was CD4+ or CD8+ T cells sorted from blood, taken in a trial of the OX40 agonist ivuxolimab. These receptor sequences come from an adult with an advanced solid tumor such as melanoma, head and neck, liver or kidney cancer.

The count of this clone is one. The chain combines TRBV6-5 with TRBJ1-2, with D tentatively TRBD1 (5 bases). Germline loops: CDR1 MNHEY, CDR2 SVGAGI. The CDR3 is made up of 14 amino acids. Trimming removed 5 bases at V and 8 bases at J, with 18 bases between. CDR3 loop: CASSQGPAVRGYTF. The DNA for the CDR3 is TGTGCCAGCAGTCAGGGACCCGCAGTGAGGGGCTACACCTTC.

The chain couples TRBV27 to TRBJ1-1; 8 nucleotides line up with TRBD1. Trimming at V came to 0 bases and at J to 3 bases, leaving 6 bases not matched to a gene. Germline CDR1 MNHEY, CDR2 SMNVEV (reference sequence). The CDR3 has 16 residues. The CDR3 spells CASSLSPGGAYTEAFF. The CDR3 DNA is TGTGCCAGCAGTTTATCCCCAGGGGGCGCGTACACTGAAGCTTTCTTT.

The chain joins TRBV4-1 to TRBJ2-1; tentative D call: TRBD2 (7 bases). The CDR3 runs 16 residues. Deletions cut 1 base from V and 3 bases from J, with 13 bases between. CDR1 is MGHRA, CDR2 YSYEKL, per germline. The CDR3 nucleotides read TGCGCCAGCAGCCAAGGGAGGGGGGGAGGCTACAATGAGCAGTTCTTC. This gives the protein CASSQGRGGGYNEQFF.

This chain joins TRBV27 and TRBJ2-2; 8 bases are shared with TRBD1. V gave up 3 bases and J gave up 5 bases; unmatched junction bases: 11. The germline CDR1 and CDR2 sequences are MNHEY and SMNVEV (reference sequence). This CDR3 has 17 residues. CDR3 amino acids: CASSFYPGGEGTGELFF. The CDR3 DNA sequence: TGTGCCAGCAGTTTTTATCCAGGGGGCGAGGGTACCGGGGAGCTGTTTTTT.

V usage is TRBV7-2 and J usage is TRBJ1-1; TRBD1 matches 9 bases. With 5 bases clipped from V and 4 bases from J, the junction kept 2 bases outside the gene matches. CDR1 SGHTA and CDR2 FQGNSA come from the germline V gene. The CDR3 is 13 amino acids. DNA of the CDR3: TGTGCCAGCAGCCAGACAGGGGGCACTGAAGCTTTCTTT. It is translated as CASSQTGGTEAFF. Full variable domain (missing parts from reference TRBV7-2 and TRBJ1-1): GAGVSQSPSNKVTEKGKDVELRCDPISGHTALYWYRQSLGQGLEFLIYFQGNSAPDKSGLPSDRFSAERTGGSVSTLTIQRTQQEDSAVYLCASSQTGGTEAFFGQGTRLTVV.

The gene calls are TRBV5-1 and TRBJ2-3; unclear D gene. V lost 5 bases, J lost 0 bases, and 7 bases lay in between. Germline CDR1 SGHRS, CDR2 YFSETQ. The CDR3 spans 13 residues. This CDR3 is CASRSSSTDTQYF. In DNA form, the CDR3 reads TGCGCCAGCAGATCTTCAAGCACAGATACGCAGTATTTT.

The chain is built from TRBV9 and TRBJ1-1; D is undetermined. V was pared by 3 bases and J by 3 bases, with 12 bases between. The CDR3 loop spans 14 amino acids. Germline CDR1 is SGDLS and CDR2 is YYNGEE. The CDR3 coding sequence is TGTGCCAGCAGCGCACTGAAACGGGACACTGAAGCTTTCTTT. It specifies CASSALKRDTEAFF.

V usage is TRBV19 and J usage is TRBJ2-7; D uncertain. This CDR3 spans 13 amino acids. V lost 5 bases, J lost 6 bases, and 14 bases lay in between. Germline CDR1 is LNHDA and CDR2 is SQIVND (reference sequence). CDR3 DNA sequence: TGTGCCAGTAGTCATACCCCCGAGATCGAGCAGTACTTC. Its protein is CASSHTPEIEQYF.

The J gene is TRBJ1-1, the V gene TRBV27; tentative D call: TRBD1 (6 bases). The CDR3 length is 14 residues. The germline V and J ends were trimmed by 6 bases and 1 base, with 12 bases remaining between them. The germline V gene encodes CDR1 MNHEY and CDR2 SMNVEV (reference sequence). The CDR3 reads CASSPGTPNTEAFF. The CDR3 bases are TGTGCCAGCAGCCCCGGGACACCGAACACTGAAGCTTTCTTT.

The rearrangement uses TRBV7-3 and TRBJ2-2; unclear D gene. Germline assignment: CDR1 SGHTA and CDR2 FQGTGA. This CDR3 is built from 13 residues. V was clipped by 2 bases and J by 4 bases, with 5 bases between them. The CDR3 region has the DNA TGTGCCAGCAGCTTAGCCATCACCGGGGAGCTGTTTTTT. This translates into CASSLAITGELFF.

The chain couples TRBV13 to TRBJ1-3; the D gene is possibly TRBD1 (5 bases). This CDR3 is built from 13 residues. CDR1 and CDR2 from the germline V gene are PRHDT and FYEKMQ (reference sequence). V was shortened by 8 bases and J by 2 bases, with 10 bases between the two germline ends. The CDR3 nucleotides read TGTGCCAGCCAGGAGGGGCCTGGAAACACCATATATTTT. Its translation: CASQEGPGNTIYF.

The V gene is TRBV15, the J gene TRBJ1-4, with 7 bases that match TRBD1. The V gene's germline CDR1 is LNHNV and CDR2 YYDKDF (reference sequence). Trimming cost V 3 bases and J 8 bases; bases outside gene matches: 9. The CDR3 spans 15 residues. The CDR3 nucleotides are TGTGCCACCAGCAGGGTGGCAGGGGGGGAAGAAAAACTGTTTTTT. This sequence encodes CATSRVAGGEEKLFF.

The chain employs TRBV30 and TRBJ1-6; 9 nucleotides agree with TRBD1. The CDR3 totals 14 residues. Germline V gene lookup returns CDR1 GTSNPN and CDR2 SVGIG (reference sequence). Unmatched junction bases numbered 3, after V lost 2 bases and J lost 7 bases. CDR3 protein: CAWSTGTGNSPLHF. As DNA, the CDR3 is TGTGCCTGGAGTACCGGGACAGGGAATTCACCCCTCCACTTT.

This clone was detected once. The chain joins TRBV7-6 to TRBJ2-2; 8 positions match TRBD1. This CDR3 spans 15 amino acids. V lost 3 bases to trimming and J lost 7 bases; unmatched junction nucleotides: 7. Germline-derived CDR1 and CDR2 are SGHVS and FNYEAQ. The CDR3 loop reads CASSLQGASGGELFF. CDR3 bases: TGTGCCAGCAGCTTGCAGGGGGCCTCGGGCGGGGAGCTGTTTTTT.

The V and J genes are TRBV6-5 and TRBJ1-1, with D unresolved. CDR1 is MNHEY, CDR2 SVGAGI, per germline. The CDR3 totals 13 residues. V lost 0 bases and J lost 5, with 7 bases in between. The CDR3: CASSYSETTEAFF. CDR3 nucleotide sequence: TGTGCCAGCAGTTACTCGGAGACAACTGAAGCTTTCTTT.

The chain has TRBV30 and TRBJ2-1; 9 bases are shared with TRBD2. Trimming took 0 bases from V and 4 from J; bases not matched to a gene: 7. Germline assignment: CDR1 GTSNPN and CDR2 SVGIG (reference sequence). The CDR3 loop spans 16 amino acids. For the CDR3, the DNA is TGTGCCTGGAGTGTTAGTGGCGGGGGGGTGTACAATGAGCAGTTCTTC. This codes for CAWSVSGGGVYNEQFF.

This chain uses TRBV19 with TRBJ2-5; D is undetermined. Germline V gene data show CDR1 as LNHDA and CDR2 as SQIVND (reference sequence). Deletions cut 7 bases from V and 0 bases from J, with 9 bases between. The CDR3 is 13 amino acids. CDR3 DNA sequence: TGTGCCAGTACCCCAGACAACCAAGAGACCCAGTACTTC. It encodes CASTPDNQETQYF.

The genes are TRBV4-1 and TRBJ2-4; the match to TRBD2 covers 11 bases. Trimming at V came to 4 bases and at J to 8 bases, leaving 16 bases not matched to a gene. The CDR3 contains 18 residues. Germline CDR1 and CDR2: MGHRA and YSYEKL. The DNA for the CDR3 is TGCGCCAGCAGCCCCTTAACTAGCGGGGGCGCCGATTGGGACATTCAGTACTTC. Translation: CASSPLTSGGADWDIQYF.

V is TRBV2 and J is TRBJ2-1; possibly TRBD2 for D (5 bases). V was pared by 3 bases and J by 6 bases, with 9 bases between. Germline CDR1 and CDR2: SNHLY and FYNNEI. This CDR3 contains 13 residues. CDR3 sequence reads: CASSEVEVNEQFF. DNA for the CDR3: TGTGCCAGCAGTGAGGTGGAGGTCAATGAGCAGTTCTTC.

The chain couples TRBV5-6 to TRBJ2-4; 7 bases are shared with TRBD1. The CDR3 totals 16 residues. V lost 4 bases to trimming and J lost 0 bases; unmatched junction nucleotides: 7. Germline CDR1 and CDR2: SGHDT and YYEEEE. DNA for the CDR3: TGTGCCAGCAGCACAGGGACAGAAATAGCCAAAAACATTCAGTACTTC. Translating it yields CASSTGTEIAKNIQYF. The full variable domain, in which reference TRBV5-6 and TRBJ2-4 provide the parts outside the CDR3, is DAGVTQSPTHLIKTRGQQVTLRCSPKSGHDTVSWYQQALGQGPQFIFQYYEEEERQRGNFPDRFSGHQFPNYSSELNVNALLLGDSALYLCASSTGTEIAKNIQYFGAGTRLSVL.

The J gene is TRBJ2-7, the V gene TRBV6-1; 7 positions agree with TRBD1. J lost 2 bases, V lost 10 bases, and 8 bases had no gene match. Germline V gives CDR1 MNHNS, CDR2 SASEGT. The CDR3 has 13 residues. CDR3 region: CAILGQGAYEQYF. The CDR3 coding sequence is TGTGCCATCCTGGGGCAGGGGGCCTACGAGCAGTACTTC.

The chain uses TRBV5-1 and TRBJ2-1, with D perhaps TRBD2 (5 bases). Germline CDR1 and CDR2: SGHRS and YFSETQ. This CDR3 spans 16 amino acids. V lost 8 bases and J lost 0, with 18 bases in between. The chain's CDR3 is CARGSVGVSSYNEQFF. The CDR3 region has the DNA TGCGCCAGAGGGTCGGTGGGAGTAAGCTCCTACAATGAGCAGTTCTTC.

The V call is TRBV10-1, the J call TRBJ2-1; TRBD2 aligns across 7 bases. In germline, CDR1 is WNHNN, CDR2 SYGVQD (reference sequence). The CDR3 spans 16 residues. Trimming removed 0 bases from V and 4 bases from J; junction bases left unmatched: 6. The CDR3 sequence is CASSESRLAEYNEQFF. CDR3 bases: TGCGCCAGCAGTGAGTCCAGGCTAGCGGAGTACAATGAGCAGTTCTTC.

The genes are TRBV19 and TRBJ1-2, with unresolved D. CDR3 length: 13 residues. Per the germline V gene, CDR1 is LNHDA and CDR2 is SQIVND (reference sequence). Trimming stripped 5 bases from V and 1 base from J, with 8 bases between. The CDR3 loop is CASSPTINYGYTF. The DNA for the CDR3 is TGTGCCAGTAGTCCGACAATTAACTATGGCTACACCTTC.

The CDR3 bases are TGTGCCAGCAGCTTAGAACTAGCTGGGGTTTACGAGCAGTACTTC. This gives the protein CASSLELAGVYEQYF. The V gene is TRBV7-2, the J gene TRBJ2-7, with a weak D call TRBD2 (6 bases). CDR1 and CDR2 (germline): SGHTA, FQGNSA. This CDR3 region has 15 residues. The V gene lost 1 base and the J gene lost 4 bases, with 14 bases spanning the gap.

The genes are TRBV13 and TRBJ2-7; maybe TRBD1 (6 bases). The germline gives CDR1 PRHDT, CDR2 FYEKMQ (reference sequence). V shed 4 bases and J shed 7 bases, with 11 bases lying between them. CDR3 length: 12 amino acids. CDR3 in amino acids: CASSSTGREQYF. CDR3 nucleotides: TGTGCCAGCAGCTCTACAGGGCGGGAGCAGTACTTC.

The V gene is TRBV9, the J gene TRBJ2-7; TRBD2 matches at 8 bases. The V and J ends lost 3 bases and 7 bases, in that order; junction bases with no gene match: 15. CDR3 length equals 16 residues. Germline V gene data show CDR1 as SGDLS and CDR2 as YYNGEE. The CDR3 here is CASSAASGPVMGEQYF. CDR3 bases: TGTGCCAGCAGCGCGGCTAGCGGGCCGGTAATGGGGGAGCAGTACTTC.